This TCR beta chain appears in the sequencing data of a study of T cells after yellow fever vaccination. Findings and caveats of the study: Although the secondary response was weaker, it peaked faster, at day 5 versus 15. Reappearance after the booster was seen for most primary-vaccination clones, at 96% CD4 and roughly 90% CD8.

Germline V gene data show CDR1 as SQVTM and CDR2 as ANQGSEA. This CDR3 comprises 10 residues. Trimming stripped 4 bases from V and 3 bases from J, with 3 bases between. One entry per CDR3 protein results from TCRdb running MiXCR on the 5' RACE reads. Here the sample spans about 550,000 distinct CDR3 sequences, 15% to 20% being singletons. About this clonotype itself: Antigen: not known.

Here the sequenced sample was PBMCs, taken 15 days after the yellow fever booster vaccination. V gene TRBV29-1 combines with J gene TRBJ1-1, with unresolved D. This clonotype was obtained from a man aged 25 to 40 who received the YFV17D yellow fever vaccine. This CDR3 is CSVGHTEAFF. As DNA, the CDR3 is TGCAGCGTTGGACACACTGAAGCTTTCTTT. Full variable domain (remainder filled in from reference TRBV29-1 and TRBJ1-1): SAVISQKPSRDICQRGTSLTIQCQVDSQVTMMFWYRQQPGQSLTLIATANQGSEATYESGFVIDKFPISRPNLTFSTLTVSNMSPEDSSIYLCSVGHTEAFFGQGTRLTVV.